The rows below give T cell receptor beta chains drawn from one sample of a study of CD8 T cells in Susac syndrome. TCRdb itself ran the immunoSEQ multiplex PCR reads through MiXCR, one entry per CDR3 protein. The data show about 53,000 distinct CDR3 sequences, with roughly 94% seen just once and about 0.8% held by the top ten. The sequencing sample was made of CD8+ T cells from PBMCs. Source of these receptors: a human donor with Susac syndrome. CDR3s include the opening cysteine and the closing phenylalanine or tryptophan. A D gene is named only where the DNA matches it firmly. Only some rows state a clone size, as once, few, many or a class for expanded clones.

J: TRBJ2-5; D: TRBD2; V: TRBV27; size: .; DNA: TGTGCCAGCAGTTGGACTAGCGGGGTGGAGACCCAGTACTTC; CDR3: CASSWTSGVETQYF
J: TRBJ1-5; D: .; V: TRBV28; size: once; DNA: TGTGCCAGCACCCCACCCGGGATTAATCAGCCCCAGCATTTT; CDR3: CASTPPGINQPQHF
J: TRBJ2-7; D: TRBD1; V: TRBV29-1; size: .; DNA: TGCAGCGTTGATTACGGACAGGGGGCGCACGAGCAGTACTTC; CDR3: CSVDYGQGAHEQYF
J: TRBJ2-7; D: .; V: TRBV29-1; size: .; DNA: TGCAGCGTTGTACAGTACGAGCAGTACTTC; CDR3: CSVVQYEQYF
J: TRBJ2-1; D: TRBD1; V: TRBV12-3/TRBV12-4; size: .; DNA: TGTGCCAGCAGCTTTAGGACAGGACCCTACAATGAGCAGTTCTTC; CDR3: CASSFRTGPYNEQFF
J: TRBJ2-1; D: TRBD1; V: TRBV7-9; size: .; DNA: TGTGCCAGCAGCAGACAGGGTCTCATAGACTACAATGAGCAGTTCTTC; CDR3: CASSRQGLIDYNEQFF
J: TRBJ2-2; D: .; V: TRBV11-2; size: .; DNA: TGTGCCGACACCTCGAACACCGGGGAGCTGTTTTTT; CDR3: CADTSNTGELFF
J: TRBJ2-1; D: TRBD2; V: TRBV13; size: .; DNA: TGTGCCAGCAGCTACACTTACAGGCCTAGCGGGGGCAATGAGCAGTTCTTC; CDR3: CASSYTYRPSGGNEQFF
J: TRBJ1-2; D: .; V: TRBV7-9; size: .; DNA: TGTGCCAGCAGTCCGCAAGGGGGAGGGAACGGCTACACCTTC; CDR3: CASSPQGGGNGYTF
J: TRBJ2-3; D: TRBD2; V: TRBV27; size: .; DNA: TGTGCCAGCAGTTTAACGGGGGGGGCCGCAGATACGCAGTATTTT; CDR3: CASSLTGGAADTQYF
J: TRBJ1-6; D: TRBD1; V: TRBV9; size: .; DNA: TGTGCCAGCAGCGAGACAGGGGGCTACGGTTCACCCCTCCACTTT; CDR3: CASSETGGYGSPLHF
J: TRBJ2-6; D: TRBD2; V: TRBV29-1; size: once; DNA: TGCAGCGTTGACGGGGGGACGACCTCTGGGGCCAACGTCCTGACTTTC; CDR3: CSVDGGTTSGANVLTF
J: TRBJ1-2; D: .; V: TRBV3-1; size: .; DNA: TGTGCCAGCAGCCAGGAGGAAGACAGACCACCTAACTATGGCTACACCTTC; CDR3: CASSQEEDRPPNYGYTF
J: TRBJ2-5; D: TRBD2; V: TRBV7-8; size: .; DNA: TGTGCCAGCAGCTCCGGGACTAGCGGGGGGCTGATAGGGACCCAGTACTTC; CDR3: CASSSGTSGGLIGTQYF
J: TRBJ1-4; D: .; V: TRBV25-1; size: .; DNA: TGTGCCCTTGGTGTCGGCGAAAAACTGTTTTTT; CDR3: CALGVGEKLFF
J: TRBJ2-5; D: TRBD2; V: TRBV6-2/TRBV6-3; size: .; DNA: TGTGCCAGCAGTGGACTAGCGGAGACCCAGTACTTC; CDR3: CASSGLAETQYF
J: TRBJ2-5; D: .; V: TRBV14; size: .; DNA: TGTGCCAGCAGCCGCTCTTACCAAGAGACCCAGTACTTC; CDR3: CASSRSYQETQYF
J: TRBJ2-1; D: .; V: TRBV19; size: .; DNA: TGTGCCAGTAGTACCCGAGTGCGGGGCTCCTACAATGAGCAGTTCTTC; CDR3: CASSTRVRGSYNEQFF
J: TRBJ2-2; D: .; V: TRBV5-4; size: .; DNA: TGTGCCAGCAGCAGAGACACCGGGGAGCTGTTTTTT; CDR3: CASSRDTGELFF
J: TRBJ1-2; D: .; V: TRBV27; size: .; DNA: TGTGCCAGCAGGCCCCCGGGGGACTATGGCTACACCTTC; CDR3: CASRPPGDYGYTF
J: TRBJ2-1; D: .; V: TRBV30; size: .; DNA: TGTGCCGGTATGACAGGATTGGTCAAGCACAATGAGCAGTTCTTC; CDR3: CAGMTGLVKHNEQFF
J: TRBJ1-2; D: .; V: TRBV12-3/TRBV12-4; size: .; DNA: TGTGCCAGCAGCCCATTTACCTTC; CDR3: CASSPFTF
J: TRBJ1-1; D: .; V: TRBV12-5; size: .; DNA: TGTGCTAGTGGCCCCGCGGGAACTGAAGTTTTCTTT; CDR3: CASGPAGTEVFF
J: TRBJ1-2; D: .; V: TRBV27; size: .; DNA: TGTGCCAGCAGGAAAGGAGAGGGGAATGGCTACACCTTC; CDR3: CASRKGEGNGYTF
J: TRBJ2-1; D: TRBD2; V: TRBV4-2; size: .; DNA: TGTGCCAGCAGCCAAACTAGCGGCCTCGACAATGAGCAGTTCTTC; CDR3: CASSQTSGLDNEQFF
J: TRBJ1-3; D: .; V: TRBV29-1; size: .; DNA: TGCAGCGTTGACGATCCAGGGAATGGAAACACCATATATTTT; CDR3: CSVDDPGNGNTIYF